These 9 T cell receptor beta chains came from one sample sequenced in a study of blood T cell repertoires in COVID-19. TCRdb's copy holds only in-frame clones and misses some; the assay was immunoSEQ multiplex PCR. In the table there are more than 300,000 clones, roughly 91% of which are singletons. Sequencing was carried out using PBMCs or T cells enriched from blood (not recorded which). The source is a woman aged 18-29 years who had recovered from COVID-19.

The CDR3 is CATSRDPGDLHGTIYF. In DNA, the CDR3 is TGTGCCACCAGCAGAGATCCTGGAGATCTTCATGGCACCATATATTTT. The chain recombines TRBV15 with TRBJ1-3; D unresolved. V lost 0 bases, J lost 9 bases, and 18 bases lay in between. The length of the CDR3 is 16 residues. CDR1 and CDR2 (germline): LNHNV, YYDKDF (reference sequence).

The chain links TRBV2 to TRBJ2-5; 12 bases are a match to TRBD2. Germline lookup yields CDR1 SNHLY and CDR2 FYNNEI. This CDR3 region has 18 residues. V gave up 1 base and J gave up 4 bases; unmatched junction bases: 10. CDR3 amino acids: CASSEGSSGGAIRETQYF. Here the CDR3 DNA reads TGTGCCAGCAGTGAAGGCTCTAGCGGGGGGGCTATCCGAGAGACCCAGTACTTC.

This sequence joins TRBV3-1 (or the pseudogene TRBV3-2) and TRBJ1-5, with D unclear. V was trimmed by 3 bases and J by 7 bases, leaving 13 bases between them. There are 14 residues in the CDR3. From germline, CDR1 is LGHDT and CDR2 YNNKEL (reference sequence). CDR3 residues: CASSHSPQTQPQHF. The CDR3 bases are TGTGCCAGCAGCCATTCGCCACAAACCCAGCCCCAGCATTTT.

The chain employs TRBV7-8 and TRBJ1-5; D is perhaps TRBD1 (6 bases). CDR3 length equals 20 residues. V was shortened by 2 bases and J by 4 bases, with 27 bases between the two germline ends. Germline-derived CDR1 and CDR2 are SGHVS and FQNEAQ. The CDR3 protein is CASSLLGRLIQGSNNQPQHF. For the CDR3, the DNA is TGTGCCAGCAGCTTATTAGGTCGGCTGATACAGGGTTCCAATAATCAGCCCCAGCATTTT.

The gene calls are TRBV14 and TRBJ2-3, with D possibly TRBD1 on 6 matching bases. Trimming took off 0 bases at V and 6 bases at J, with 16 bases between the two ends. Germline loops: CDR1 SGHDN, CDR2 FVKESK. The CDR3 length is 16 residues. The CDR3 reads CASSQESRPQGDTQYF. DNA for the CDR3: TGTGCCAGCAGCCAAGAAAGTCGCCCCCAGGGGGATACGCAGTATTTT.

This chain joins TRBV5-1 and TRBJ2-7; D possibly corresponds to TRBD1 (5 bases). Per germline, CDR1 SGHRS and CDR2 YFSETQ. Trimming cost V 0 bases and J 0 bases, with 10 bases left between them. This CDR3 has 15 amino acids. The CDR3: CASSLDPGYSYEQYF. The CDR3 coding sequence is TGCGCCAGCAGCTTGGATCCAGGGTACTCCTACGAGCAGTACTTC.

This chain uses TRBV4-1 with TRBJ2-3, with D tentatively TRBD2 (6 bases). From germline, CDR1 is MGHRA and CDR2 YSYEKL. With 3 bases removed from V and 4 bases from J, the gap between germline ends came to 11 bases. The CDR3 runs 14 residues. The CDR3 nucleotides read TGCGCCAGCAGCCAGCCCCGGGGGTCAGATACGCAGTATTTT. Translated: CASSQPRGSDTQYF.

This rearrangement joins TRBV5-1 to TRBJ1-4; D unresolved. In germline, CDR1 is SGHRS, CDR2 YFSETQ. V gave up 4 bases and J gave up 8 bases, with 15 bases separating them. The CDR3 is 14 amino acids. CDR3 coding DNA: TGCGCCAGCAGCGCCCCCGGGCCGGGAGAAAAACTGTTTTTT. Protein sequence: CASSAPGPGEKLFF.

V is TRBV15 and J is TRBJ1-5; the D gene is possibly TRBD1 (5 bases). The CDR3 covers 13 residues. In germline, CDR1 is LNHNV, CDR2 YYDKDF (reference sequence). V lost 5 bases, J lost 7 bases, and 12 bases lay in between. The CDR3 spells CATSGGSGQPQHF. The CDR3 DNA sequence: TGTGCCACCAGCGGGGGGTCGGGACAGCCCCAGCATTTT.